The next 13 T cell receptor beta chains were all read from a single sample in a study of control samples from healthy donors and cancer patients. The assay was immunoSEQ multiplex PCR, and TCRdb's table has in-frame clones only and misses some. The repertoire consists of roughly 86,000 clones, with about nine tenths occurring once and the leading ten covering more than 15%. The sequenced sample was blood. The source of these receptors is a man aged 25 to 45 in good health.

The V call is TRBV19, the J call TRBJ2-5, with a weak D call TRBD2 (5 bases). Deletions cut 3 bases from V and 5 bases from J, with 16 bases between. Per the germline V gene, CDR1 is LNHDA and CDR2 is SQIVND (reference sequence). This CDR3 contains 15 residues. CDR3 protein: CASSIRMRVGETQYF. CDR3 coding DNA: TGTGCCAGTAGTATCAGGATGCGGGTAGGGGAGACCCAGTACTTC.

The chain carries TRBV2 and TRBJ1-2; tentative D call: TRBD1 (5 bases). This CDR3 is built from 11 residues. CDR1 is SNHLY, CDR2 FYNNEI, per germline. The V end lost 8 bases, the J end lost 2 bases, and 6 bases lay between the germline ends. Written as DNA, the CDR3 is TGTGCCAGCGGGACGAACTATGGCTACACCTTC. It yields the protein CASGTNYGYTF.

The chain joins TRBV18 to TRBJ2-5; 7 nucleotides align to TRBD2. J lost 1 base, V lost 3 bases, and 8 bases had no gene match. CDR1 KGHSH and CDR2 LQKENI come from the germline V gene. The CDR3 has 16 residues. CDR3 sequence reads: CASSPPSAGSQETQYF. The CDR3 coding sequence is TGTGCCAGCTCACCCCCTTCAGCGGGGTCCCAAGAGACCCAGTACTTC.

The V and J genes are TRBV10-3 and TRBJ2-7, with D perhaps TRBD1 (6 bases). The length of the CDR3 is 15 residues. Germline V gene data show CDR1 as ENHRY and CDR2 as SYGVKD. V lost 3 bases and J lost 3, with 15 bases in between. This CDR3 is CAISERDTLRYEQYF. CDR3 nucleotides: TGTGCCATCAGTGAAAGGGACACCCTCCGCTACGAGCAGTACTTC.

This clone is a singleton in its sample. The gene calls are TRBV28 and TRBJ2-2; D call uncertain. This CDR3 has 13 residues. Per the germline V gene, CDR1 is MDHEN and CDR2 is SYDVKM. Trimming removed 0 bases at V and 3 bases at J, with 2 bases between. The CDR3 sequence is CASSLWDTGELFF. The CDR3 DNA follows: TGTGCCAGCAGTTTATGGGACACCGGGGAGCTGTTTTTT. Full variable domain (remainder filled in from reference TRBV28 and TRBJ2-2): DVKVTQSSRYLVKRTGEKVFLECVQDMDHENMFWYRQDPGLGLRLIYFSYDVKMKEKGDIPEGYSVSREKKERFSLILESASTNQTSMYLCASSLWDTGELFFGEGSRLTVL.

V gene TRBV7-9 combines with J gene TRBJ2-7, with 8 bases fitting TRBD1. This CDR3 region has 16 residues. V gave up 1 base and J gave up 5 bases; unmatched junction bases: 10. Germline V gene data show CDR1 as SEHNR and CDR2 as FQNEAQ (reference sequence). The DNA for the CDR3 is TGTGCCAGCAGCTTAGGGAGACAGGGGTCGTTGGACGAGCAGTACTTC. Its protein is CASSLGRQGSLDEQYF.

This rearrangement joins TRBV3-1 (or the pseudogene TRBV3-2) to TRBJ2-5; D call uncertain. This CDR3 is built from 16 residues. V was shortened by 1 base and J by 1 base, with 13 bases between the two germline ends. Germline assignment: CDR1 LGHDT and CDR2 YNNKEL (reference sequence). CDR3 nucleotides: TGTGCCAGCAGCCAAGTCATGGGAAAGGGCCAAGAGACCCAGTACTTC. It is translated as CASSQVMGKGQETQYF.

The chain uses TRBV11-2 and TRBJ2-3; TRBD1 might be the D (6 bases). Germline V gives CDR1 SGHAT, CDR2 FQNNGV. V was shortened by 5 bases and J by 4 bases, with 16 bases between the two germline ends. This CDR3 contains 15 residues. This CDR3 is CASSLTGLGADTQYF. CDR3 nucleotide sequence: TGTGCCAGCAGCCTCACAGGGCTCGGGGCAGATACGCAGTATTTT.

The chain couples TRBV7-3 to TRBJ2-2; 9 bases fit TRBD1. The CDR3 runs 15 residues. Germline V gives CDR1 SGHTA, CDR2 FQGTGA. V was pared by 3 bases and J by 5 bases, with 4 bases of the junction left unmatched. The CDR3 here is CASSLGQGGTGELFF. The CDR3 DNA sequence: TGTGCCAGCAGCTTGGGACAGGGCGGAACCGGGGAGCTGTTTTTT.

V and J are TRBV19 and TRBJ1-4, with 7 bases lining up with TRBD1. Unmatched junction bases numbered 8, after V lost 6 bases and J lost 4 bases. CDR1 and CDR2 from the germline V gene are LNHDA and SQIVND (reference sequence). The CDR3 is made up of 15 amino acids. This chain's CDR3 is CASRATGQINEKLFF. The CDR3 nucleotides are TGTGCCAGTAGGGCGACGGGACAGATTAATGAAAAACTGTTTTTT.

This rearrangement joins TRBV2 to TRBJ1-5, with D perhaps matching TRBD1 (6 bases). The V end was cut by 6 bases, the J end by 0 bases, with 9 bases between. The length of the CDR3 is 14 residues. CDR1 is SNHLY and CDR2 is FYNNEI in the germline V gene. CDR3 residues: CASRSDSSNQPQHF. DNA of the CDR3: TGTGCCAGCAGGTCGGACAGTAGCAATCAGCCCCAGCATTTT.

The chain has TRBV11-2 and TRBJ1-1; 8 nucleotides match TRBD1. The V and J ends lost 5 bases and 8 bases, in that order; junction bases with no gene match: 22. Looked up from germline, CDR1 is SGHAT and CDR2 is FQNNGV. This CDR3 has 18 residues. Written as DNA, the CDR3 is TGTGCCAGCAGCCACAGGGGGAGGCCTAGCCTATTTTTAACCGAAGCTTTCTTT. It yields the protein CASSHRGRPSLFLTEAFF.

The V call is TRBV11-2, the J call TRBJ1-2, with D possibly matching TRBD1 (5 bases). CDR3 length: 17 amino acids. Germline loops: CDR1 SGHAT, CDR2 FQNNGV. V was shortened by 5 bases and J by 4 bases, with 23 bases between the two germline ends. CDR3 in DNA: TGTGCCAGCAGCACACGGTCCTCGTTGGGCGGGGCCTATGGCTACACCTTC. This encodes CASSTRSSLGGAYGYTF.